This T cell receptor (beta chain) was sequenced in a study of T cell repertoires in cytomegalovirus infection. Study information: Based on public TCR beta signatures, there were indications of CMV infection and of a matching HLA type.

A single record per CDR3 protein comes from TCRdb applying MiXCR to the reads. Altogether 450,000 to 550,000 distinct CDR3 sequences are present, 16% being singletons, with the ten largest covering around 25%. This clonotype was detected ten times or more. Trimming shortened V by 0 bases and J by 1 base, and 10 bases separated the two germline ends. Germline V gene sequence: CDR1 MNHEY, CDR2 SMNVEV (reference sequence). The CDR3 totals 16 residues. The chain links TRBV27 to TRBJ1-3, with D uncertain. Sequencing was carried out using CD8+ T cells from PBMCs. The receptor was isolated from a human donor in good health (CMV status not recorded). Some clones in this sample may be carry-over from other donors' samples. The CDR3 nucleotides read TGTGCCAGCAGTTTATCGGGTGGGGTATCTGGAAACACCATATATTTT. Encoded protein: CASSLSGGVSGNTIYF.